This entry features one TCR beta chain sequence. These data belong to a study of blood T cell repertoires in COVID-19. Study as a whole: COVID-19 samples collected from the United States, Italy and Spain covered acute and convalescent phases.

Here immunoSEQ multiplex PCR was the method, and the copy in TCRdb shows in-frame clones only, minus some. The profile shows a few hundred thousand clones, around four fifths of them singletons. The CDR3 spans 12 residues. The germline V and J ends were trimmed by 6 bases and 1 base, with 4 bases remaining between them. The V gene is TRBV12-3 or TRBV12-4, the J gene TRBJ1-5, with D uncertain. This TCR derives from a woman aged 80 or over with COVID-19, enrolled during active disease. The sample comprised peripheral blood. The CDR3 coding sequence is TGTGCCAGCAGGGGCAGCAATCAGCCCCAGCATTTT. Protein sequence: CASRGSNQPQHF.